The source of this T cell receptor beta chain is a study of cytomegalovirus exposure and HLA in healthy donors. The PCR used 60 Vbeta and 13 Jbeta primers. Libraries were prepared by immunoSEQ multiplex PCR; TCRdb keeps only in-frame clonotypes and omits some of them. The sample lists some 180,000 clones; roughly 87% were seen once. General observations from the study: Solely CMV serostatus was available to characterize immune exposure. In a later analysis, at a false discovery rate of 0.05, 15,000 to 20,000 TCR beta sequences were associated with HLA alleles.

A note on this clone: The antigen is not known.

This receptor was identified in a man in his forties or fifties in good health and CMV-seronegative. The sample was PBMCs.

The chain's CDR3 is CASTRGTASYNEQFF. The CDR3 DNA reads TGTGCCAGCACCAGGGGGACCGCATCCTACAATGAGCAGTTCTTC. The chain carries TRBV14 and TRBJ2-1; TRBD1 aligns across 7 bases. This CDR3 is built from 15 residues. The germline V gene has CDR1 SGHDN and CDR2 FVKESK. The junction had 7 bases not matched to a gene; V was cut back by 7 bases and J by 1 base.